This TCR beta chain was sequenced in a study of read filtering for tumor transcriptome and immune sequencing. The germline CDR1 and CDR2 sequences are LGHNA and YNFKEQ. The CDR3 runs 16 residues. V was clipped by 4 bases and J by 1 base, with 15 bases between them. Molecular barcoded adaptors covering alpha/delta and beta/gamma chains were used on roughly 400 ng RNA. TCRdb reanalysed the reads using MiXCR and keeps one entry per CDR3 protein. The sample carries 35,000 to 40,000 distinct CDR3 sequences, approximately 15% recorded once. Overall study results and limits: IR-seq captured clonotypes deeper and more reliably than RNA-seq.

As for this clonotype: What it binds is unknown.

This rearrangement joins TRBV4-2 to TRBJ2-3, with D perhaps given as TRBD1 or TRBD2 (6 bases each). This TCR derives from a donor at least 40 years old with multiple myeloma. Source material: a population of CD138-negative cells sorted from bone marrow. CDR3 loop: CASSRDGGGGTDTQYF. CDR3 in DNA: TGTGCCAGCAGCCGCGACGGAGGGGGAGGCACAGATACGCAGTATTTT.